The present T cell receptor (beta chain) was sequenced within a study of graft-versus-host responses after intestinal transplantation. Looking at the study overall: Every recipient had anti-thymocyte globulin induction and about three years of tacrolimus plus steroids.

Unmatched junction bases numbered 12, after V lost 6 bases and J lost 3 bases. The germline V gene encodes CDR1 MNHNY and CDR2 SVGAGI (reference sequence). The CDR3 is 16 residues long. Intraepithelial and lamina propria lymphocytes were released after the graft tissue was processed. Assay: immunoSEQ multiplex PCR; the TCRdb copy retains only in-frame clones and omits some. The table records over 60,000 clones, about nine tenths of them present only once. The specimen was ileum tissue, collected around 350 days after transplant. This TCR derives from a human patient who received an intestinal transplant, so some T cells may come from the graft donor. The V gene is TRBV6-6, the J gene TRBJ2-3; 7 nucleotides line up with TRBD2. The CDR3 region is CASSSLSGGGTDTQYF. In DNA form, the CDR3 reads TGTGCCAGCAGCTCCCTTTCTGGCGGGGGAACAGATACGCAGTATTTT.